The sequence of this T cell receptor (beta chain) was determined in a study of control samples from healthy donors and cancer patients. Sequencing used immunoSEQ multiplex PCR; TCRdb keeps in-frame clones, though not all of them. The profile shows about 35,000 clones, around 86% of them singletons. V gave up 3 bases and J gave up 0 bases; unmatched junction bases: 3. Germline CDR1 and CDR2: SGDLS and YYNGEE. CDR3 length equals 16 residues. The chain combines TRBV9 with TRBJ1-5; TRBD1 matches 10 bases. What was sequenced was PBMCs. The clonotype was recovered from a woman between 35 and 50 years old with lung cancer. CDR3 coding DNA: TGTGCCAGCAGCGCGGGGACAGGGGATAGCAATCAGCCCCAGCATTTT. It translates to CASSAGTGDSNQPQHF.